Below are 7 T cell receptor beta chains sequenced from a single sample in a study of low-dose radiotherapy and immunotherapy resistance in tumors. Time point: before trial treatment. Gene-specific TRAV and TRBV primers were used for first-strand cDNA, covering alpha and beta chains. TCR amplification involved 20 to 25 PCR cycles with a constant-region primer and V-primer adapter. TCRdb reprocessed the reads with MiXCR, giving one entry per CDR3 protein. This sample has around 90,000 distinct CDR3 sequences, with approximately 20% found just once. The input for sequencing was PBMCs, taken before treatment. These receptors all come from a male donor with prostate cancer.

This clonotype was detected ten times or more. V and J are TRBV11-2 and TRBJ1-3; tentative D call: TRBD1 (6 bases). Germline-derived CDR1 and CDR2 are SGHAT and FQNNGV. The CDR3 is 15 residues long. V was trimmed by 5 bases and J by 0 bases, leaving 11 bases between them. The CDR3 region has the DNA TGTGCCAGCAGCACCGGACAGATCTCTGGAAACACCATATATTTT. Translation: CASSTGQISGNTIYF.

This clonotype was observed at least ten times. V usage is TRBV18 and J usage is TRBJ2-6, with D possibly called TRBD1 or TRBD2 (5 bases each). The V gene's germline CDR1 is KGHSH and CDR2 LQKENI. Trimming took off 8 bases at V and 2 bases at J, with 7 bases between the two ends. The CDR3 totals 13 residues. The CDR3 reads CASVGAGANVLTF. CDR3 DNA sequence: TGTGCCAGCGTGGGGGCTGGGGCCAACGTCCTGACTTTC.

In this sample, this clonotype turned up many times. CDR3 DNA: TGTGCCAGCAGATTGCGACTAGCGGGGGGTTACAATGAGCAGTTCTTC. It translates to CASRLRLAGGYNEQFF. This rearrangement joins TRBV2 to TRBJ2-1, with 13 bases identical to TRBD2. This CDR3 is built from 16 residues. Trimming cost V 6 bases and J 4 bases; bases outside gene matches: 6. Looked up from germline, CDR1 is SNHLY and CDR2 is FYNNEI.

This clonotype has ten or more counts. This chain joins TRBV3-1 and TRBJ1-3; D unclear. Germline CDR1 LGHDT, CDR2 YNNKEL (reference sequence). The CDR3 consists of 12 residues. Trimming took off 4 bases at V and 0 bases at J, with 1 base between the two ends. As DNA, the CDR3 is TGTGCCAGCAGCCCCTCTGGAAACACCATATATTTT. Protein: CASSPSGNTIYF.

This clonotype was seen more than once but under ten times. This likely stems from a read error, as it lies one base from a far larger clone. V and J are TRBV6-2 or TRBV6-3 and TRBJ2-7; TRBD2 is a possible D gene (5 bases). V was shortened by 11 bases and J by 5 bases, with 13 bases between the two germline ends. Germline V CDR1 and CDR2: MNHEY, SVGEGT. CDR3 length: 11 amino acids. CDR3 sequence (DNA): TGTGCCGCGAATCGGGGAGACGAGCAGTACTTC. Encoded protein: CAANRGDEQYF.

This clonotype was seen at least ten times. The rearrangement uses TRBV5-1 and TRBJ2-5; 9 bases line up with TRBD2. This CDR3 is 16 amino acids long. With 0 bases clipped from V and 5 bases from J, the junction kept 8 bases outside the gene matches. Germline V lookup: CDR1 SGHRS, CDR2 YFSETQ. CDR3 sequence: CASSLGTSELSETQYF. CDR3 coding DNA: TGCGCCAGCAGCTTGGGGACTAGCGAGCTTTCGGAGACCCAGTACTTC.

This clonotype was seen at least ten times. The gene calls are TRBV6-5 and TRBJ2-5; 9 bases agree with TRBD2. The CDR3 length is 14 residues. With 7 bases clipped from V and 5 bases from J, the junction kept 8 bases outside the gene matches. The germline CDR1 and CDR2 sequences are MNHEY and SVGAGI. The CDR3 region has the DNA TGTGCCAGCACGCGGCGGGGGGGCCGCGAGACCCAGTACTTC. It encodes CASTRRGGRETQYF.